This TCR beta chain was obtained from a study of T cells after yellow fever vaccination. Findings and caveats of the study: The secondary T-cell response peaked on day 5, not day 15, but was weaker.

The length of the CDR3 is 13 residues. V gave up 1 base and J gave up 7 bases, with 10 bases separating them. Germline V gene sequence: CDR1 SGHTA, CDR2 FQGNSA. Template switching by 5'RACE produced TCR cDNA, adding a universal primer site and UMIs. MiXCR, applied by TCRdb to the 5' RACE reads, yields one record per CDR3 protein. Of fewer than 500,000 distinct CDR3 sequences detected, roughly 20% appear once; the ten largest clones hold 15% to 20%. This clonotype appeared a few times. Its antigen is unidentified. The input for sequencing was PBMCs, taken before the yellow fever booster vaccination. The receptor was derived from a man younger than 30 who received the YFV17D yellow fever vaccine. The gene calls are TRBV7-2 and TRBJ2-5; D may be TRBD1 or TRBD2 (5 bases each). The CDR3 coding sequence is TGTGCCAGCAGCTTAGTCGGGACCGGGACCCAGTACTTC. This sequence encodes CASSLVGTGTQYF.